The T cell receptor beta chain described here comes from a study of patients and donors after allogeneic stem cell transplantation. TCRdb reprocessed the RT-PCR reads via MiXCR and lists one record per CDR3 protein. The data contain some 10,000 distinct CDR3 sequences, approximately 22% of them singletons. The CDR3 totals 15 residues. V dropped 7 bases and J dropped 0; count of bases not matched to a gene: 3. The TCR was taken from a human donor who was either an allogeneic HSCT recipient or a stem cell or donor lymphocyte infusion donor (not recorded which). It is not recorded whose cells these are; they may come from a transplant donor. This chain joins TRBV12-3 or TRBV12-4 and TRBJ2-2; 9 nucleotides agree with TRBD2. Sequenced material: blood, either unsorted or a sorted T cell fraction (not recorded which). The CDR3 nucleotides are TGTGCCAGCATACCTAGCGGGGCGAACACCGGGGAGCTGTTTTTT. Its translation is CASIPSGANTGELFF.